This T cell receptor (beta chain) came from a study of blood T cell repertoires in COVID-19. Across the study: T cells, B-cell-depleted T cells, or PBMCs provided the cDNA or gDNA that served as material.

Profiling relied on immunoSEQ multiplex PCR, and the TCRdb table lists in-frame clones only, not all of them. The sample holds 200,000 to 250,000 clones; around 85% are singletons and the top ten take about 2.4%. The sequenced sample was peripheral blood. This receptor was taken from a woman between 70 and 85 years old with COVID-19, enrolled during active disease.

CDR3 coding DNA: TGCGCCAGCAGCCAAGATCGGCAGGTTCGATATCAGCCCCAGCATTTT. It is translated as CASSQDRQVRYQPQHF. The chain carries TRBV4-1 and TRBJ1-5; no firm D call. The CDR3 sequence is 16 residues long. V was pared by 0 bases and J by 5 bases, with 14 bases between. Germline V gene lookup returns CDR1 MGHRA and CDR2 YSYEKL.